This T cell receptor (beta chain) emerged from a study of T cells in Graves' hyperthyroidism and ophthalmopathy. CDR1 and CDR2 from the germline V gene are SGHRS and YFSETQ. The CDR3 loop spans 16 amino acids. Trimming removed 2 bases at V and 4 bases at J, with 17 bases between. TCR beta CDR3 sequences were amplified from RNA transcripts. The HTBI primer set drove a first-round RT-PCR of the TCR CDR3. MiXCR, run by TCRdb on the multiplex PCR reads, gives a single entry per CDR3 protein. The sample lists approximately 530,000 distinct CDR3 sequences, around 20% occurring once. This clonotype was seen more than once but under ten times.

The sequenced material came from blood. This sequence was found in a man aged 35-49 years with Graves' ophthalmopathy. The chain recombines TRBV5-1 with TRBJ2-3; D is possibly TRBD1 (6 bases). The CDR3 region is CASSLGQPFSADTQYF. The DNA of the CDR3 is TGCGCCAGCAGCTTAGGACAGCCCTTCAGCGCAGATACGCAGTATTTT.